This TCR beta chain emerged from a study of T cell responses to AZD1222 COVID-19 vaccine. Using immunoSEQ multiplex PCR, the repertoire was profiled, and TCRdb retains in-frame clones only, with some absent. The sample holds some 120,000 clones, roughly nine tenths seen once. V trimming: 4 bases; J trimming: 3 bases; junction bases outside the gene matches: 6. CDR1 is LGHDT, CDR2 YNNKEL, per germline (reference sequence). CDR3 length: 14 residues. The sequences come from peripheral blood, collected on day 0 of AZD1222 vaccination. The rearrangement links TRBV3-1 (or the pseudogene TRBV3-2) to TRBJ2-7; 7 bases agree with TRBD1. This clonotype was obtained from an adult in good health. The CDR3 DNA follows: TGTGCCAGCAGCCCGTGGACAGGTGGCTACGAGCAGTACTTC. It specifies CASSPWTGGYEQYF.